Listed below are T cell receptor beta chains from one sample, sequenced in a study of shared clonotypes between healthy human individuals. TCRdb's table, derived via immunoSEQ multiplex PCR, lists solely in-frame clones and lacks some. The data hold millions of clones, with around nine tenths observed a single time. Sequenced: naive CD4+ T cells sorted from blood. Receptor source: a young man in good health. The CDR3 runs from the conserved cysteine through the conserved F or W. Fields, in order: V gene, CDR3 protein.

TRBV7-2 CASSLDRGEQYF
TRBV19 CASSIDLSYSNQPQHF
TRBV6-1 CASSEARGEQYF
TRBV6-1 CASSEVTGAPRPQHF
TRBV7-9 CASKKPDRNTEAFF
TRBV5-1 CASSPTGLPDTQYF
TRBV7-2 CASSRGVGVTQYF
TRBV25-1 CASTGAGVAGELFF
TRBV2 CASSGPLTGELFF
TRBV19 CASSISIWRENTEAFF
TRBV5-4 CASSLDQGPGRTQYF
TRBV19 CASSLLERPREQYF
TRBV2 CASQKQGGNQPQHF
TRBV18 CASSPRATGDAGELFF
TRBV11-2 CASSFTGTGREKLFF
TRBV18 CASSPGLVSIHEQFF
TRBV7-2 CASSLADYSYEQYF
TRBV19 CASSVGQPLTNYGYTF
TRBV5-1 CASSRLAGPSTDTQYF
TRBV10-3 CAISELTDRPFDYTF
TRBV30 CASEIEGRLREQFF
TRBV19 CASSPVKGEAFF
TRBV7-9 CASSPLGTDTQYF
TRBV5-1 CASSISGGAGKDYGYTF
TRBV4-1 CASSHGDPVLGELFF
TRBV27 CASSYSWGGELFF
TRBV5-1 CASNPGGPLGDTQYF
TRBV19 CASSIAGLGVGYGYTF
TRBV27 CASKTRDSTDTQYF
TRBV5-1 CASRYGLAGGSYEQYF
TRBV9 CASSVGGVTDTQYF
TRBV5-1 CASSLGPAWGTDTQYF
TRBV4-1 CASSQVVGGNTIYF
TRBV5-1 CASSLFNSLNSPLHF
TRBV5-6 CASNTRTSGTSYNEQFF
TRBV5-4 CASSLMGRDSPLHF
TRBV5-1 CASTPSISSYEQYF
TRBV2 CASSEGGKNTEAFF
TRBV16 CASSQSSGNQPQHF
TRBV2 CASGGQGQKKETQYF
TRBV11-2 CASSLARRTYDEQYF
TRBV6-1 CASGGTTIAKNIQYF
TRBV27 CASSLTGFGNTIYF
TRBV19 CASSPGGRNNQPQHF
TRBV2 CASNPQGRNEKLFF
TRBV10-1 CASSAGYNSPLHF
TRBV6-6 CASSFDSNYGYTF
TRBV6-1 CASRPNGRGQPQHF
TRBV7-9 CASSLAVWQGASYTEAFF
TRBV2 CASSEGLAPTDTQYF
TRBV7-9 CASSFPGPATEAFF
TRBV2 CASSVQGPNEKLFF
TRBV7-2 CASSQRLGYWLFF
TRBV4-1 CASSQEGTRNQPQHF
TRBV25-1 CASSGRVSTEAFF
TRBV30 CAWSGGMRAQFF
TRBV10-3 CAISATSGAYNEQFF